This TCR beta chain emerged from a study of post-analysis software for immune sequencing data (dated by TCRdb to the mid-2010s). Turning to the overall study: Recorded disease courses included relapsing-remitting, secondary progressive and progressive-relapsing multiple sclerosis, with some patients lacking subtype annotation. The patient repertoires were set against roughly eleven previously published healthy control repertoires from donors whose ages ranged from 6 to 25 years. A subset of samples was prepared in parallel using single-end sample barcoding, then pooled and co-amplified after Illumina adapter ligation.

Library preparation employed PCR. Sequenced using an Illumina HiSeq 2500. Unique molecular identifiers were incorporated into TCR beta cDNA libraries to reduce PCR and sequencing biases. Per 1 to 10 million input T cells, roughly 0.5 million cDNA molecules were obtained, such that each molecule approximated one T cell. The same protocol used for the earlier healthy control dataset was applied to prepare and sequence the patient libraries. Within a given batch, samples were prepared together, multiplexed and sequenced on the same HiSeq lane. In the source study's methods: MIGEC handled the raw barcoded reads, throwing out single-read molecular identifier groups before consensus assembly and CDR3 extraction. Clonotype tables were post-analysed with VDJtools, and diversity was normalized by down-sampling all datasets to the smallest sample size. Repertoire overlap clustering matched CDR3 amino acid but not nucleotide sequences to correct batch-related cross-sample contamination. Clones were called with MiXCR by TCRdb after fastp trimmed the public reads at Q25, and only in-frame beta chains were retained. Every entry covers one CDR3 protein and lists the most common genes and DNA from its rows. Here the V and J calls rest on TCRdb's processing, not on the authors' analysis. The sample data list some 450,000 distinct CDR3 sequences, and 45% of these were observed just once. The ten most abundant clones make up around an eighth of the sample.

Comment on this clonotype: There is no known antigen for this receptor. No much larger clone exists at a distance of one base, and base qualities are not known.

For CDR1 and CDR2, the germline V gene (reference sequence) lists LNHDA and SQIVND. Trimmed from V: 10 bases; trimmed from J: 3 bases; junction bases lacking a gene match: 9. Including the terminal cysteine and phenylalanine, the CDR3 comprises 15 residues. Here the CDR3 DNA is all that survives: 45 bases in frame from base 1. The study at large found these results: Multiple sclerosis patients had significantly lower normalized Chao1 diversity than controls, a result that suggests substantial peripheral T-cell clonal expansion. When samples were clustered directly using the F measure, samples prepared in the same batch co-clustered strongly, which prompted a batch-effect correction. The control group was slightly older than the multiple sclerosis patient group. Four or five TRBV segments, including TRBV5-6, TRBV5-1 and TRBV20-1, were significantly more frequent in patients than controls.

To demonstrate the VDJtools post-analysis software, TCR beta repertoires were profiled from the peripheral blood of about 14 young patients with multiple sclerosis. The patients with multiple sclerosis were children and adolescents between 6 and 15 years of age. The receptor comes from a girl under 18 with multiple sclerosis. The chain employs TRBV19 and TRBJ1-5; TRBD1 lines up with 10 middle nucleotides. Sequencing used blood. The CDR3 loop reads CATADRGGLNQPQHF. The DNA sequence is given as TGTGCCACCGCGGACAGGGGGGGCCTCAATCAGCCCCAGCATTTT. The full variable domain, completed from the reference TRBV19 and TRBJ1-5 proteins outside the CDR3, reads DGGITQSPKYLFRKEGQNVTLSCEQNLNHDAMYWYRQDPGQGLRLIYYSQIVNDFQKGDIAEGYSVSREKKESFPLTVTSAQKNPTAFYLCATADRGGLNQPQHFGDGTRLSIL.